This entry lists 21 T cell receptor beta chains sequenced from one sample in a study of T cell responses to AZD1222 COVID-19 vaccine. The repertoire was sequenced with immunoSEQ multiplex PCR; TCRdb's copy has only in-frame clones and lacks some. The table shows some 120,000 clones, with 88% occurring only once. The sequenced sample was peripheral blood, obtained on day 0 of AZD1222 vaccination. The receptor source for this set is an adult in good health.

This chain joins TRBV28 and TRBJ1-5, with D possibly TRBD1 on 6 matching bases. From germline, CDR1 is MDHEN and CDR2 SYDVKM. The CDR3 extends over 15 amino acids. With 6 bases removed from V and 5 bases from J, the gap between germline ends came to 17 bases. The CDR3 bases are TGTGCCAGCAGCCTCGTGGCAGGGGTGTATCAGCCCCAGCATTTT. Its protein product is CASSLVAGVYQPQHF.

This sequence joins TRBV7-9 and TRBJ2-5, with D maybe TRBD1 (6 bases). This CDR3 comprises 12 residues. The germline gives CDR1 SEHNR, CDR2 FQNEAQ (reference sequence). Trimming took 7 bases from V and 7 from J, leaving 13 bases between them. The CDR3 DNA reads TGTGCCAGCACCAGGGGTCTGGGGACCCAGTACTTC. Protein: CASTRGLGTQYF.

This chain connects TRBV4-3 to TRBJ2-3, with 7 bases identical to TRBD2. V lost 4 bases and J lost 1; bases outside the gene matches: 8. The germline gives CDR1 LGHNA, CDR2 YSLEER. This CDR3 spans 16 amino acids. The CDR3 DNA reads TGCGCCAGCAGCCCCCAATGGGCGGGGGGCACAGATACGCAGTATTTT. This translates into CASSPQWAGGTDTQYF.

The rearrangement uses TRBV19 and TRBJ1-2, with 7 bases aligning to TRBD1. V was clipped by 6 bases and J by 4 bases; unmatched bases: 14. CDR3 length: 16 residues. The germline V gene has CDR1 LNHDA and CDR2 SQIVND (reference sequence). The CDR3 here is CASSRTVGQPIYGYTF. CDR3 nucleotides: TGTGCCAGTAGCCGGACGGTGGGACAGCCAATCTATGGCTACACCTTC.

The chain has TRBV5-4 and TRBJ1-5; unclear D gene. V was pared by 0 bases and J by 0 bases, with 1 base between. The CDR3 consists of 13 residues. In germline, CDR1 is SGHNT, CDR2 YYREEE (reference sequence). The CDR3 DNA sequence: TGTGCCAGCAGCTTGGATAGCAATCAGCCCCAGCATTTT. It codes for CASSLDSNQPQHF.

V is TRBV29-1 and J is TRBJ1-5; D not resolved. The germline V gene encodes CDR1 SQVTM and CDR2 ANQGSEA. V shed 0 bases and J shed 2 bases, with 8 bases lying between them. The CDR3 length is 14 residues. The CDR3 here is CSVEEGIGNQPQHF. The DNA of the CDR3 is TGCAGCGTTGAAGAGGGGATAGGCAATCAGCCCCAGCATTTT.

The sample holds a few counts of this clone. The CDR3 here is CASSLGGLGPGGYTF. The CDR3 DNA is TGTGCCAGCAGCTTGGGTGGTTTGGGGCCCGGTGGCTACACCTTC. The chain recombines TRBV5-6 with TRBJ1-2, with D perhaps TRBD1 (5 bases). The germline V gene has CDR1 SGHDT and CDR2 YYEEEE. Trimming shortened V by 0 bases and J by 7 bases, and 16 bases separated the two germline ends. The CDR3 runs to 15 residues. Full variable domain (missing parts from reference TRBV5-6 and TRBJ1-2): DAGVTQSPTHLIKTRGQQVTLRCSPKSGHDTVSWYQQALGQGPQFIFQYYEEEERQRGNFPDRFSGHQFPNYSSELNVNALLLGDSALYLCASSLGGLGPGGYTFGSGTRLTVV.

This clone turned up a few times. J is TRBJ1-5 and V is TRBV12-5, with 7 nucleotides matching TRBD1. CDR1 is LGHNT, CDR2 FRNRAP, per germline. The CDR3 extends over 16 amino acids. Trimming cost V 4 bases and J 4 bases; bases outside gene matches: 10. This CDR3 reads CASGSLGTEDNQPQHF. In nucleotides, the CDR3 is TGTGCTAGTGGTTCGCTCGGGACAGAAGATAATCAGCCCCAGCATTTT.

V usage is TRBV7-8 and J usage is TRBJ1-1; D gene ambiguous. This CDR3 is built from 15 residues. Trimming removed 5 bases at V and 2 bases at J, with 15 bases between. Germline V gives CDR1 SGHVS, CDR2 FQNEAQ. The CDR3 coding sequence is TGTGCCAGCAGCCGGCAGCCCAGTGGAAACACTGAAGCTTTCTTT. It codes for CASSRQPSGNTEAFF.

The chain couples TRBV4-1 to TRBJ1-1, with D unresolved. V dropped 1 base and J dropped 5 bases, with 20 bases sitting between them. This CDR3 is 17 amino acids long. Germline CDR1 MGHRA, CDR2 YSYEKL. The CDR3 bases are TGCGCCAGCAGCCAAGGCTCGATATACAGAGAGCGGACTGAAGCTTTCTTT. Protein product: CASSQGSIYRERTEAFF.

The rearrangement links TRBV3-1 (or the pseudogene TRBV3-2) to TRBJ1-4; D remains ambiguous. Trimming took off 4 bases at V and 4 bases at J, with 10 bases between the two ends. Germline loops: CDR1 LGHDT, CDR2 YNNKEL (reference sequence). The length of the CDR3 is 14 residues. The CDR3 DNA is TGTGCCAGCAGCCTGCGTAGTAATAATGAAAAACTGTTTTTT. It is translated as CASSLRSNNEKLFF.

V is TRBV27 and J is TRBJ1-1; weak D call: TRBD1 (6 bases). CDR1 and CDR2 (germline): MNHEY, SMNVEV (reference sequence). The germline V and J ends were trimmed by 3 bases and 1 base, with 9 bases remaining between them. This CDR3 is built from 14 residues. The CDR3 DNA is TGTGCCAGCAGTTTCACAGGGCAGAACACTGAAGCTTTCTTT. Amino acids: CASSFTGQNTEAFF.

The chain combines TRBV5-4 with TRBJ2-5; D assignment may be TRBD1 or TRBD2 (5 bases each). In germline, CDR1 is SGHNT, CDR2 YYREEE (reference sequence). V was pared by 0 bases and J by 3 bases, with 9 bases between. This CDR3 has 14 amino acids. CDR3 sequence: CASSLGGAEETQYF. The CDR3 nucleotides are TGTGCCAGCAGCTTGGGAGGGGCCGAAGAGACCCAGTACTTC.

V gene TRBV12-3 or TRBV12-4 combines with J gene TRBJ2-5; D perhaps matches TRBD2 (6 bases). The CDR3 has 11 residues. V shed 8 bases and J shed 5 bases, with 9 bases lying between them. The CDR3 coding sequence is TGTGCCAGCTCCAGCGGGGAGACCCAGTACTTC. Its translation is CASSSGETQYF.

The CDR3 is CASTEPRAKNIQYF. CDR3 DNA: TGTGCCAGTACTGAACCTAGAGCCAAAAACATTCAGTACTTC. V is TRBV19 and J is TRBJ2-4; D gene ambiguous. Germline V gene lookup returns CDR1 LNHDA and CDR2 SQIVND (reference sequence). V lost 7 bases and J 0 bases, leaving 10 bases between the germline ends. This CDR3 spans 14 amino acids.

The genes are TRBV6-9 and TRBJ2-4, with D hard to call. CDR1 is MNHGY, CDR2 SVAAGI, per germline. The V end lost 3 bases, the J end lost 10 bases, and 7 bases lay between the germline ends. CDR3 length equals 11 residues. This CDR3 reads CASSYIGIQYF. Here the CDR3 DNA reads TGTGCCAGCAGTTACATAGGAATTCAGTACTTC.

The CDR3 DNA sequence: TGTGCCAGCAGTTTAGGGGGCGCAGGCGAGCAGTACTTC. Translation: CASSLGGAGEQYF. The chain carries TRBV6-2 or TRBV6-3 and TRBJ2-7, with 7 bases that match TRBD1. Trimming took 4 bases from V and 6 from J; bases not matched to a gene: 6. In germline, CDR1 is MNHEY, CDR2 SVGEGT. This CDR3 contains 13 residues.

The chain joins TRBV4-3 to TRBJ2-6; 8 bases agree with TRBD1. The CDR3 contains 17 residues. V gave up 5 bases and J gave up 1 base; unmatched junction bases: 7. Per the germline V gene, CDR1 is LGHNA and CDR2 is YSLEER. CDR3 DNA: TGCGCCAGCAGCTTCGGACAGGGCTCTTCTGGGGCCAACGTCCTGACTTTC. Protein sequence: CASSFGQGSSGANVLTF.

The gene calls are TRBV5-1 and TRBJ2-5, with D maybe TRBD2 (6 bases). Trimming cost V 0 bases and J 5 bases, with 11 bases left between them. This CDR3 has 14 residues. CDR1 and CDR2 (germline): SGHRS, YFSETQ. The CDR3 here is CASSLGLVRETQYF. In nucleotides, the CDR3 is TGCGCCAGCAGCTTGGGACTAGTCCGGGAGACCCAGTACTTC.

CDR3 bases: TGTGCCAGCGGCACAGGGATCGGGTCTCCGAGGGAGCTGTTTTTT. Its translation is CASGTGIGSPRELFF. The V call is TRBV3-1 (or the pseudogene TRBV3-2), the J call TRBJ2-2, with TRBD1 as a possible D gene (6 bases). Trimming took off 8 bases at V and 9 bases at J, with 22 bases between the two ends. The CDR3 length is 15 residues. CDR1 is LGHDT, CDR2 YNNKEL, per germline (reference sequence).

The chain employs TRBV7-2 and TRBJ2-2; 8 bases agree with TRBD2. The V and J ends lost 3 bases and 6 bases, in that order; junction bases with no gene match: 6. CDR3 size: 15 residues. The germline gives CDR1 SGHTA, CDR2 FQGNSA. The CDR3 spells CASSFGGGIAGELFF. Here the CDR3 DNA reads TGTGCCAGCAGCTTTGGCGGGGGGATCGCCGGGGAGCTGTTTTTT.